The 8 T cell receptor beta chains reported below all come from one sample, sequenced in a study of CD8+CD57+ T cells in acquired aplastic anemia (dated by TCRdb to the late 2010s). The patients picked for sequencing were ones in whom flow cytometry had shown an expansion of CD8+CD57+ cells. TCRdb names Illumina HiSeq 2000 as the instrument used. Genomic DNA served as template for TCR beta VDJ combination and CDR3 sequence profiling. The public sequencing data were trimmed at Q25 with fastp and processed into clonotypes with MiXCR by TCRdb, which kept only in-frame beta chains. Rows merge per CDR3 protein into single entries with the most common DNA and genes. This sample is represented by about 160,000 distinct CDR3 sequences; roughly 48% of them were singletons. Of the sample, approximately 2.8% falls within the top ten clones. The specimen was sorted CD4+, CD8+, or CD8+CD57+ T cells (not recorded which) from PBMCs. These receptors were collected from a human donor with aplastic anemia.

The V and J genes are TRBV5-1 and TRBJ1-6, with TRBD1 as a possible D gene (5 bases). There are 14 residues in the CDR3. Trimming shortened V by 0 bases and J by 11 bases, and 12 bases separated the two germline ends. Germline CDR1 reads SGHRS; CDR2 reads YFSETQ. The DNA of the CDR3 is TGCGCCAGCAGCTTGGGGGGCGACGATACACCCCTCCACTTT. Encoded protein: CASSLGGDDTPLHF. The complete variable domain, with remaining parts taken from reference TRBV5-1 and TRBJ1-6, reads KAGVTQTPRYLIKTRGQQVTLSCSPISGHRSVSWYQQTPGQGLQFLFEYFSETQRNKGNFPGRFSGRQFSNSRSEMNVSTLELGDSALYLCASSLGGDDTPLHFGNGTRLTVT.

This chain uses TRBV20-1 with TRBJ2-3, with TRBD2 matching 12 bases. Trimming removed 0 bases from V and 11 bases from J; junction bases left unmatched: 12. From germline, CDR1 is DFQATT and CDR2 SNEGSKA (reference sequence). This CDR3 has 16 residues. The chain's CDR3 is CSARDRGTSGFNEQYF. Here the CDR3 DNA reads TGCAGTGCTAGAGATCGCGGGACTAGCGGGTTCAATGAGCAGTATTTT.

The chain employs TRBV29-1 and TRBJ2-3; 12 bases map to TRBD1. This CDR3 has 16 residues. The V segment lost 8 bases and the J segment 2 bases; nucleotides outside the gene matches: 11. Germline V gene lookup returns CDR1 SQVTM and CDR2 ANQGSEA. The CDR3 sequence: CSTSGTGGFNTDTQYF. DNA of the CDR3: TGCAGCACTTCTGGGACAGGGGGCTTTAACACAGATACGCAGTATTTT.

In its sample, this clonotype was seen a few times. The rearrangement uses TRBV12-3 or TRBV12-4 and TRBJ2-1; D remains unclear. The V gene lost 2 bases and the J gene lost 0 bases, with 14 bases spanning the gap. CDR3 length: 17 residues. In DNA, the CDR3 is TGTGCCAGCAGTTTAAGGCCCGGAATAAGCTCCTACAATGAGCAGTTCTTC. Protein product: CASSLRPGISSYNEQFF.

This clonotype was counted ten times or more. The rearrangement uses TRBV7-2 and TRBJ1-5, with TRBD1 identical over 8 bases. Trimming removed 4 bases from V and 4 bases from J; junction bases left unmatched: 3. This CDR3 region has 14 residues. Germline values: CDR1 SGHTA, CDR2 FQGNSA. CDR3 DNA sequence: TGTGCCAGCAGCTGGGGGGACAGGAATCAGCCCCAGCATTTT. Protein: CASSWGDRNQPQHF.

The chain uses TRBV2 and TRBJ2-7; 7 bases align to TRBD1. Germline V gene sequence: CDR1 SNHLY, CDR2 FYNNEI. With 4 bases clipped from V and 3 bases from J, the junction kept 6 bases outside the gene matches. The CDR3 totals 14 residues. This CDR3 reads CASSARDSIYEQYF. The CDR3 DNA reads TGTGCCAGCAGTGCCCGGGACAGTATCTACGAGCAGTACTTC.

This clonotype has ten or more counts. The chain is built from TRBV19 and TRBJ2-1, with D hard to call. The V end lost 3 bases, the J end lost 10 bases, and 16 bases lay between the germline ends. There are 14 residues in the CDR3. Germline values: CDR1 LNHDA, CDR2 SQIVND (reference sequence). The DNA for the CDR3 is TGTGCCAGTAGTATCCCAGCTGCGCACGGAGAGCAGTTCTTC. Amino acid sequence: CASSIPAAHGEQFF.

This clonotype was observed many times. The J gene is TRBJ1-5, the V gene TRBV6-5; 9 bases agree with TRBD1. Germline assignment: CDR1 MNHEY and CDR2 SVGAGI. V shed 4 bases and J 6 bases; nucleotides not matched to a gene: 7. The CDR3 is made up of 15 amino acids. The CDR3 spells CASSSGTGSTQPQHF. The CDR3 DNA reads as TGTGCCAGCAGTTCCGGGACAGGGTCGACTCAGCCCCAGCATTTT.